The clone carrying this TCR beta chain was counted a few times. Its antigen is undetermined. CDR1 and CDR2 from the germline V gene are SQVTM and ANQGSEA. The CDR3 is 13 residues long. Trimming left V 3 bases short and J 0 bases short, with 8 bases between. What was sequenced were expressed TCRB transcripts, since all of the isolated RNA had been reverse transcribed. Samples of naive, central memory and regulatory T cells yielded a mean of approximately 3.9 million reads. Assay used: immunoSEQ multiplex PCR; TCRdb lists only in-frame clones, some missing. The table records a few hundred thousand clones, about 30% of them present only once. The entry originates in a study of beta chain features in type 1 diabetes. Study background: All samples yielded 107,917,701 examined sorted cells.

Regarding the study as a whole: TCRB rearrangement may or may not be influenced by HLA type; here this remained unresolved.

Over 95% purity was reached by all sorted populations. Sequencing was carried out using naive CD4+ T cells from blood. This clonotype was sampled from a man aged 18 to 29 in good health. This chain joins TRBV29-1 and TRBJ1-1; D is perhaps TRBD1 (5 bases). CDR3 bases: TGCAGCGTTGACGACAGACTGAACACTGAAGCTTTCTTT. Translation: CSVDDRLNTEAFF.